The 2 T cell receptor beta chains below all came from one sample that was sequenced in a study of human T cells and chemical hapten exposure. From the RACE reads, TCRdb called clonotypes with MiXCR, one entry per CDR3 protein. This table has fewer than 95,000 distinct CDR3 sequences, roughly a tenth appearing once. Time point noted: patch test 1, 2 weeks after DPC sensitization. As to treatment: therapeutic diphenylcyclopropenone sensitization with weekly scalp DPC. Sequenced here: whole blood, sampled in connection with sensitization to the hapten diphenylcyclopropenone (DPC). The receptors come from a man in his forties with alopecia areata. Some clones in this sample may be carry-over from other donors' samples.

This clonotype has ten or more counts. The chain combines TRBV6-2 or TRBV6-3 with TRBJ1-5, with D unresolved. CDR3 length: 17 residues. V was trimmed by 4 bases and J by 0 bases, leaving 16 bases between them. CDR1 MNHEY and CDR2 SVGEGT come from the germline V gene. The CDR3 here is CASSSPRFGSSNQPQHF. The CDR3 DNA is TGTGCCAGCAGTTCGCCACGATTCGGGAGTAGCAATCAGCCCCAGCATTTT.

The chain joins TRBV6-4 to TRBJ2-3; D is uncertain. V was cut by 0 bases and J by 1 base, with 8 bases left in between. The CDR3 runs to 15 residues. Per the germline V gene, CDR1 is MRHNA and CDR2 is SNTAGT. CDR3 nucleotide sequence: TGTGCCAGCAGTGACTCGAGTCTCGGCACAGATACGCAGTATTTT. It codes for CASSDSSLGTDTQYF.